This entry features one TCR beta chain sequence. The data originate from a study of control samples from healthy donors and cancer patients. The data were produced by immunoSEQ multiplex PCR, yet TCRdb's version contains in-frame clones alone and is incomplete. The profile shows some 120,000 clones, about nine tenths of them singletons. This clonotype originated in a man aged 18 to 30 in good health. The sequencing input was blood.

The CDR3 protein is CASSRDRTNYGYTF. For the CDR3, the DNA is TGTGCCAGCAGCCGGGACAGGACTAACTATGGCTACACCTTC. This rearrangement joins TRBV2 to TRBJ1-2; 8 nucleotides match TRBD1. With V trimmed by 6 bases and J by 0 bases, 3 bases remained unmatched. Germline loops: CDR1 SNHLY, CDR2 FYNNEI. The CDR3 is 14 residues long.